The 4 T cell receptor beta chains below come from one sample, sequenced in a study of cytomegalovirus exposure and HLA in healthy donors. 13 Jbeta primers and 60 Vbeta primers were used for the PCR. Method: immunoSEQ multiplex PCR; TCRdb's copy keeps in-frame clones and lacks some. Here the sample spans about 92,000 clones, 80% being singletons. The sequenced sample was PBMCs. All receptors come from a man between 18 and 29 years old in good health and CMV-seronegative.

The CDR3 sequence: CASRPAGGTYNSPLHF. CDR3 nucleotides: TGTGCCAGCAGACCGGCAGGGGGCACGTATAATTCACCCCTCCACTTT. V usage is TRBV27 and J usage is TRBJ1-6, with TRBD1 matching 8 bases. The CDR3 extends over 16 amino acids. Trimming removed 6 bases from V and 4 bases from J; junction bases left unmatched: 8. The germline V gene encodes CDR1 MNHEY and CDR2 SMNVEV (reference sequence).

V is TRBV6-4 and J is TRBJ1-2; 12 bases are a match to TRBD1. The V segment lost 6 bases and the J segment 9 bases; nucleotides outside the gene matches: 8. CDR1 and CDR2 from the germline V gene are MRHNA and SNTAGT. The CDR3 loop spans 14 amino acids. CDR3 nucleotides: TGTGCCAGCAGCCCGGGACAGGGGGCAGGTAGCTACACCTTC. Amino acids: CASSPGQGAGSYTF.

The CDR3: CASTEGGAWGEQFF. CDR3 DNA sequence: TGTGCCAGCACCGAGGGGGGGGCGTGGGGTGAGCAGTTCTTC. The chain uses TRBV6-1 and TRBJ2-1; perhaps TRBD2 as D (7 bases). V was cut by 7 bases and J by 9 bases, with 19 bases left in between. This CDR3 has 14 residues. The germline V gene encodes CDR1 MNHNS and CDR2 SASEGT.

The chain employs TRBV18 and TRBJ1-2, with TRBD1 matching over 8 bases. The V segment lost 0 bases and the J segment 8 bases; nucleotides outside the gene matches: 11. The germline CDR1 and CDR2 sequences are KGHSH and LQKENI. This CDR3 is 16 amino acids long. The CDR3 spells CASSPPGTGKRGGYTF. The DNA of the CDR3 is TGTGCCAGCTCACCACCGGGGACAGGAAAGCGGGGCGGCTACACCTTC.